The 31 T cell receptor beta chains below all came from one sample that was sequenced in a study of T cell repertoires in cytomegalovirus infection. Each CDR3 protein gets one entry after TCRdb re-called the reads with MiXCR. Among 200,000 to 250,000 distinct CDR3 sequences listed, about 23% were seen once. Sequencing was carried out using CD8+ T cells from PBMCs. The source is a human donor in good health (CMV status not recorded). Some clones in this sample may be carry-over from other donors' samples.

The chain combines TRBV7-6 with TRBJ2-5; D is undetermined. Trimming took off 8 bases at V and 8 bases at J, with 21 bases between the two ends. CDR3 size: 14 residues. Germline V gene data show CDR1 as SGHVS and CDR2 as FNYEAQ. CDR3: CASGNNLGLRTQYF. Written as DNA, the CDR3 is TGTGCCAGCGGAAACAACCTTGGCTTGAGAACCCAGTACTTC.

This clonotype was seen many times. The genes are TRBV24-1 and TRBJ2-1; D is unclear. The germline V gene encodes CDR1 KGHDR and CDR2 SFDVKD. This CDR3 comprises 14 residues. V lost 5 bases and J lost 8, with 15 bases in between. The CDR3 protein is CATSGAMEPDEQFF. CDR3 bases: TGTGCCACCAGTGGGGCTATGGAGCCCGATGAGCAGTTCTTC.

This clonotype was counted a few times. J is TRBJ2-3 and V is TRBV27; 8 nucleotides agree with TRBD2. The V gene's germline CDR1 is MNHEY and CDR2 SMNVEV (reference sequence). V dropped 5 bases and J dropped 2; count of bases not matched to a gene: 6. CDR3 size: 15 residues. The CDR3 spells CASSPGTSDTDTQYF. CDR3 DNA: TGTGCCAGCAGTCCCGGGACTAGTGACACAGATACGCAGTATTTT.

Notes on this clonotype: One end of the junction is discordant with germline, which a read error may explain. J is TRBJ2-1 and V is TRBV20-1, with D possibly matching TRBD1 (6 bases). The CDR3 totals 13 residues. Germline assignment: CDR1 DFQATT and CDR2 SNEGSKA (reference sequence). CDR3 sequence reads: CSANRVAYDEQFF. In DNA, the CDR3 is TGCAGTGCCAACAGGGTGGCCTACGATGAGCAGTTCTTC.

This clonotype has at least ten counts. The chain is built from TRBV7-9 and TRBJ2-7, with D perhaps being TRBD1 or TRBD2 (5 bases each). Trimming left V 6 bases short and J 1 base short, with 19 bases between. This CDR3 comprises 16 residues. Per the germline V gene, CDR1 is SEHNR and CDR2 is FQNEAQ (reference sequence). CDR3 amino acids: CASSFPVVGESYEQYF. The CDR3 nucleotides read TGTGCCAGCAGTTTCCCCGTCGTGGGGGAGTCCTACGAGCAGTACTTC.

This clonotype has at least ten counts. The chain joins TRBV7-3 to TRBJ1-1; the D is unclear. Germline V gives CDR1 SGHTA, CDR2 FQGTGA. V lost 4 bases and J 5 bases, leaving 11 bases between the germline ends. The CDR3 is made up of 13 amino acids. CDR3 bases: TGTGCCAGCAGCTCCAGCGGGGAGACTGAAGCTTTCTTT. Its translation: CASSSSGETEAFF.

The chain couples TRBV29-1 to TRBJ1-1; no clear D gene. CDR1 is SQVTM, CDR2 ANQGSEA, per germline. Trimming removed 3 bases from V and 6 bases from J, with 8 bases in between. The CDR3 contains 11 residues. The chain's CDR3 is CSVEAGAEAFF. The CDR3 nucleotides are TGCAGCGTTGAGGCCGGCGCTGAAGCTTTCTTT. Combining the CDR3 with reference TRBV29-1 and TRBJ1-1 gives the whole variable domain SAVISQKPSRDICQRGTSLTIQCQVDSQVTMMFWYRQQPGQSLTLIATANQGSEATYESGFVIDKFPISRPNLTFSTLTVSNMSPEDSSIYLCSVEAGAEAFFGQGTRLTVV.

The chain is built from TRBV5-1 and TRBJ1-1; D is uncertain. The CDR3 totals 14 residues. Germline V gene data show CDR1 as SGHRS and CDR2 as YFSETQ. V was pared by 2 bases and J by 0 bases, with 8 bases between. CDR3 sequence reads: CASSLGAVNTEAFF. Written as DNA, the CDR3 is TGCGCCAGCAGCTTAGGTGCCGTGAACACTGAAGCTTTCTTT.

CDR3 residues: CASSSARGSGYGYTF. The CDR3, as DNA: TGTGCCAGCAGTTCGGCCAGGGGGTCGGGCTATGGCTACACCTTC. The gene calls are TRBV28 and TRBJ1-2, with TRBD1 matching over 7 bases. Trimming removed 4 bases from V and 4 bases from J; junction bases left unmatched: 9. The germline V gene has CDR1 MDHEN and CDR2 SYDVKM. The length of the CDR3 is 15 residues.

The chain employs TRBV20-1 and TRBJ1-5; 8 bases are shared with TRBD1. V shed 4 bases, J shed 3 bases, and the junction held 2 bases outside the gene matches. Looked up from germline, CDR1 is DFQATT and CDR2 is SNEGSKA (reference sequence). The CDR3 contains 13 residues. This CDR3 reads CSATRGPNQPQHF. Written as DNA, the CDR3 is TGCAGTGCTACCAGGGGGCCCAATCAGCCCCAGCATTTT.

This clonotype was counted ten times or more. The chain couples TRBV29-1 to TRBJ2-5, with a tentative D call TRBD2 (10 bases). The germline V gene has CDR1 SQVTM and CDR2 ANQGSEA. Trimming removed 0 bases from V and 3 bases from J, with 35 bases in between. This CDR3 comprises 22 residues. The CDR3 sequence: CSVEEGLTGGGLAGDRKETQYF. CDR3 in DNA: TGCAGCGTTGAAGAGGGACTGACAGGGGGTGGGCTAGCGGGGGACCGTAAAGAGACCCAGTACTTC.

To note about this clonotype: The junction does not match germline at one end; this may be a read error. This chain uses TRBV20-1 with TRBJ2-3, with D possibly being TRBD1 or TRBD2 (5 bases each). The CDR3 is 13 residues long. Germline CDR1 reads DFQATT; CDR2 reads SNEGSKA (reference sequence). In DNA, the CDR3 is TGCAGTGCTAGGGGACCCGTCACAGATACGCATTATTTT. This codes for CSARGPVTDTHYF.

This clonotype has only a few counts. The rearrangement joins TRBV6-2 or TRBV6-3 to TRBJ2-1; 9 bases match TRBD2. Germline CDR1 reads MNHEY; CDR2 reads SVGEGT. V was clipped by 0 bases and J by 2 bases; unmatched bases: 14. CDR3 length: 20 amino acids. The CDR3 DNA follows: TGTGCCAGCAGTTACTCGATACCAGCGGGGGGCTCCTCGACCTACAATGAGCAGTTCTTC. Amino acid sequence: CASSYSIPAGGSSTYNEQFF.

This clonotype was found many times. The CDR3 DNA sequence: TGTGCCAGCATCGATAGCGGGGGCGGGGAGACCCAGTACTTC. Translating gives CASIDSGGGETQYF. The chain carries TRBV7-8 and TRBJ2-5; 9 bases fit TRBD2. Germline-derived CDR1 and CDR2 are SGHVS and FQNEAQ. The J segment lost 5 bases and the V segment lost 7 bases, leaving 8 bases of the junction unmatched. This CDR3 has 14 amino acids.

The table lists this clonotype with a few counts. As DNA, the CDR3 is TGTGCCAGCAGCTTGGAGACAGGGGAGGGCACAGATACGCAGTATTTT. It codes for CASSLETGEGTDTQYF. The J gene is TRBJ2-3, the V gene TRBV5-5; 8 nucleotides match TRBD1. Germline CDR1 reads SGHKS; CDR2 reads YYEKEE (reference sequence). The J segment lost 1 base and the V segment lost 0 bases, leaving 4 bases of the junction unmatched. The length of the CDR3 is 16 residues.

The table lists this clonotype with a count of one. The chain combines TRBV10-3 with TRBJ1-1; D remains unclear. Trimming cost V 0 bases and J 1 base, with 6 bases left between them. The CDR3 spans 14 residues. CDR1 and CDR2 from the germline V gene are ENHRY and SYGVKD. This CDR3 is CAISESNGNTEAFF. The CDR3 DNA follows: TGTGCCATCAGTGAGTCGAATGGGAACACTGAAGCTTTCTTT.

This clonotype was seen ten or more times. V usage is TRBV28 and J usage is TRBJ2-3; 7 nucleotides align to TRBD2. The CDR3 runs 16 residues. The J segment lost 0 bases and the V segment lost 6 bases, leaving 9 bases of the junction unmatched. The germline V gene has CDR1 MDHEN and CDR2 SYDVKM. CDR3 loop: CASRTYRDYSTDTQYF. The DNA of the CDR3 is TGTGCCAGCAGGACTTACCGGGACTACAGCACAGATACGCAGTATTTT. Filled out from reference TRBV28 and TRBJ2-3, the complete variable domain reads DVKVTQSSRYLVKRTGEKVFLECVQDMDHENMFWYRQDPGLGLRLIYFSYDVKMKEKGDIPEGYSVSREKKERFSLILESASTNQTSMYLCASRTYRDYSTDTQYFGPGTRLTVL.

This clonotype was detected many times. The V call is TRBV28, the J call TRBJ2-1; no reliable D call. The germline V and J ends were trimmed by 1 base and 4 bases, with 5 bases remaining between them. The CDR3 is made up of 13 amino acids. Germline CDR1 is MDHEN and CDR2 is SYDVKM. CDR3 loop: CASSLLGYNEQFF. Here the CDR3 DNA reads TGTGCCAGCAGTTTATTGGGGTACAATGAGCAGTTCTTC.

This clonotype was recorded many times. The rearrangement joins TRBV7-2 to TRBJ2-1, with TRBD1 identical over 7 bases. V dropped 0 bases and J dropped 1; count of bases not matched to a gene: 6. Germline CDR1 and CDR2: SGHTA and FQGNSA. CDR3 length: 17 residues. CDR3 loop: CASSLAAQGVSYNEQFF. The CDR3 DNA reads TGTGCCAGCAGCTTAGCGGCCCAGGGGGTATCCTACAATGAGCAGTTCTTC.

In this sample, this clonotype turned up a few times. The chain uses TRBV25-1 and TRBJ1-2; D call uncertain. Germline CDR1 MGHDK, CDR2 SYGVNS. With 1 base removed from V and 13 bases from J, the gap between germline ends came to 13 bases. CDR3 length: 12 amino acids. The CDR3 DNA reads TGTGCCAGCAGTGAATCGGGAGGGCCGGGCACCTTC. This encodes CASSESGGPGTF.

The CDR3 DNA reads TGTGCCAGCAGGACTAGCATTGGGAATGAGCAGTTCTTC. Translation gives CASRTSIGNEQFF. The V and J genes are TRBV6-1 and TRBJ2-1, with 7 bases identical to TRBD2. V trimming: 6 bases; J trimming: 7 bases; junction bases outside the gene matches: 6. The CDR3 runs 13 residues. CDR1 and CDR2 (germline): MNHNS, SASEGT.

This chain uses TRBV7-2 with TRBJ1-1; D perhaps matches TRBD1 (6 bases). Germline CDR1 and CDR2: SGHTA and FQGNSA. The V end was cut by 6 bases, the J end by 0 bases, with 14 bases between. This CDR3 comprises 15 residues. The CDR3 reads CASRFHRDMNTEAFF. CDR3 nucleotides: TGTGCCAGCAGATTCCACAGGGATATGAACACTGAAGCTTTCTTT.

The sample holds a few counts of this clonotype. CDR3 in DNA: TGTGCCAGCAGCTTAGAGGGACTAGCGCAATACAATGAGCAGTTCTTC. It yields the protein CASSLEGLAQYNEQFF. The gene calls are TRBV11-2 and TRBJ2-1; TRBD2 matches 10 bases. The CDR3 runs 16 residues. Germline V gives CDR1 SGHAT, CDR2 FQNNGV. V dropped 0 bases and J dropped 4; count of bases not matched to a gene: 3.

This clonotype was observed at least ten times. This chain connects TRBV5-6 to TRBJ2-7; tentatively, D is TRBD1 or TRBD2 (5 bases each). The length of the CDR3 is 16 residues. The V gene's germline CDR1 is SGHDT and CDR2 YYEEEE. The V and J ends lost 0 bases and 7 bases respectively, with 20 bases between them. The CDR3 DNA reads as TGTGCCAGCAGCTTGGTGTGGGACGGCCACCCGGAGGAGCAGTACTTC. As protein: CASSLVWDGHPEEQYF.

This chain connects TRBV6-2 or TRBV6-3 to TRBJ1-5; D is unclear. The CDR3 extends over 13 amino acids. Trimming cost V 10 bases and J 1 base, with 11 bases left between them. Germline V gene lookup returns CDR1 MNHEY and CDR2 SVGEGT. The CDR3 loop is CATSFSSNQPQHF. Written as DNA, the CDR3 is TGTGCCACCTCGTTTTCGAGCAATCAGCCCCAGCATTTT.

The chain couples TRBV4-1 to TRBJ1-1; D is ambiguous. Germline V gene lookup returns CDR1 MGHRA and CDR2 YSYEKL. The ends were cut back, 3 bases at V and 4 bases at J, with 18 bases in the middle. The CDR3 extends over 16 amino acids. The CDR3 sequence: CASSQPTSTMTTEAFF. For the CDR3, the DNA is TGCGCCAGCAGCCAGCCGACCTCAACAATGACCACTGAAGCTTTCTTT.

This clonotype occurred many times. The rearrangement links TRBV7-8 to TRBJ2-2, with 9 bases lining up with TRBD1. The V gene's germline CDR1 is SGHVS and CDR2 FQNEAQ. V shed 0 bases, J shed 9 bases, and the junction held 8 bases outside the gene matches. The CDR3 is 16 residues long. Here the CDR3 reads CASSLAPGTGSRELFF. In DNA, the CDR3 is TGTGCCAGCAGCTTAGCGCCCGGGACAGGGAGCCGGGAGCTGTTTTTT.

This clonotype was picked up many times. V and J are TRBV7-9 and TRBJ1-5; unclear D gene. Looked up from germline, CDR1 is SEHNR and CDR2 is FQNEAQ (reference sequence). This CDR3 spans 15 amino acids. V lost 5 bases to trimming and J lost 5 bases, with 16 bases between them. The CDR3 coding sequence is TGTGCCAGCAGCCCCCAAGGGTCGGGCTATCAGCCCCAGCATTTT. Encoded protein: CASSPQGSGYQPQHF.

This clonotype was detected ten times or more. The V and J genes are TRBV6-2 or TRBV6-3 and TRBJ2-7, with 7 bases identical to TRBD1. Germline-derived CDR1 and CDR2 are MNHEY and SVGEGT. V trimming: 6 bases; J trimming: 2 bases; junction bases outside the gene matches: 7. CDR3 length equals 14 residues. CDR3 loop: CASSHDRAPYEQYF. DNA for the CDR3: TGTGCCAGCAGCCACGACAGGGCCCCCTACGAGCAGTACTTC.

The chain has TRBV6-4 and TRBJ2-3; D is uncertain. V was shortened by 4 bases and J by 1 base, with 12 bases between the two germline ends. Looked up from germline, CDR1 is MRHNA and CDR2 is SNTAGT. The CDR3 spans 15 residues. For the CDR3, the DNA is TGTGCCAGCAGTGCCCTTTTTGGGGGCACAGATACGCAGTATTTT. Its translation is CASSALFGGTDTQYF.

The sample holds many counts of this clonotype. The chain is built from TRBV7-2 and TRBJ2-7, with a weak D call TRBD1 (5 bases). CDR1 and CDR2 (germline): SGHTA, FQGNSA. This CDR3 is built from 12 residues. V lost 3 bases, J lost 3 bases, and 6 bases lay in between. CDR3 in amino acids: CASSFRDYEQYF. CDR3 coding DNA: TGTGCCAGCAGCTTCAGGGACTACGAGCAGTACTTC.